The clone carrying this T cell receptor beta chain was observed a handful of times. Its target is unknown. This CDR3 region has 18 residues. Germline assignment: CDR1 MNHEY and CDR2 SVGEGT. Trimming took 0 bases from V and 3 from J; bases not matched to a gene: 10. This sample is part of a study of T-cell reconstitution after alpha-beta-depleted transplantation in children. Study-level results: At the one-year point after transplant, T-cell counts and TCRbeta diversity were found to come mostly from T cells that had been newly produced. Some patients' high day-60 TCRbeta diversity was traced to surviving recipient T cells and thymic progenitors. Approximately two months post-transplant, alpha-beta T cells reportedly originated from several hundred expanded graft clones.

The authors prepared the TCRbeta library with unique molecular identifiers. MiXCR was run by TCRdb on the PCR reads, yielding one entry per CDR3 protein. The sample carries hundreds of thousands of distinct CDR3 sequences, roughly a quarter recorded once. This sample comprised PBMCs, mostly from graft donor cells, obtained 360 days after TCRalphabeta/CD19-depleted stem cell transplant. This clonotype was sampled from a female patient aged 2-15 years who had a stem cell transplant for congenital amegakaryocytic thrombocytopenia, so the T cells may come from the graft donor. The chain combines TRBV6-2 or TRBV6-3 with TRBJ1-5, with 8 bases identical to TRBD1. CDR3 sequence (DNA): TGTGCCAGCAGTTACTCGCTCCGTTTGACAGGGGCCAATCAGCCCCAGCATTTT. Translation gives CASSYSLRLTGANQPQHF.